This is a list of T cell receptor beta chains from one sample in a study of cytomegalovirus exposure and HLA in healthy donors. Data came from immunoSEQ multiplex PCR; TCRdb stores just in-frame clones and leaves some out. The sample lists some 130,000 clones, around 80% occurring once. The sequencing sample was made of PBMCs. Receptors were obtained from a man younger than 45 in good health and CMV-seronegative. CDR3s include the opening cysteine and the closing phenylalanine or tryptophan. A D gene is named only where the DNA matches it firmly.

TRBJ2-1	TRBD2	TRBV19	CASSTSGSNNEQFF
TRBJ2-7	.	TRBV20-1	CSFPGYYEQYF
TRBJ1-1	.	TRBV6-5	CASRRTVWMNTEAFF
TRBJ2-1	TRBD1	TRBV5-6	CASSPTGVRNEQFF
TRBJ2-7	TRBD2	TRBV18	CASSPVAGGDDEQYF
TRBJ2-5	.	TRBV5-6	CASSLRGAGQETQYF
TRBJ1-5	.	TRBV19	CASSILRDIRNQPQHF
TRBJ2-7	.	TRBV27	CASSLQGLGSGTSLRHEQYF
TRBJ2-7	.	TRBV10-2	CASSERDYEQYF
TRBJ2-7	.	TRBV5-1	CASSEGLLREQYF
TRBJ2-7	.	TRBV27	CASRTSGTPTYEQYF
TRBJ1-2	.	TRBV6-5	CASSYSGQDYGYTF
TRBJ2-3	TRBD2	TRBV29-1	CSVDPSGIGDTQYF
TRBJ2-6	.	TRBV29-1	CSVEDGNVLTF
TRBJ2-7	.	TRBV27	CASSLKSGAFYEQYF
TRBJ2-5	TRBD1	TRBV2	CATRGLGGKETQYF